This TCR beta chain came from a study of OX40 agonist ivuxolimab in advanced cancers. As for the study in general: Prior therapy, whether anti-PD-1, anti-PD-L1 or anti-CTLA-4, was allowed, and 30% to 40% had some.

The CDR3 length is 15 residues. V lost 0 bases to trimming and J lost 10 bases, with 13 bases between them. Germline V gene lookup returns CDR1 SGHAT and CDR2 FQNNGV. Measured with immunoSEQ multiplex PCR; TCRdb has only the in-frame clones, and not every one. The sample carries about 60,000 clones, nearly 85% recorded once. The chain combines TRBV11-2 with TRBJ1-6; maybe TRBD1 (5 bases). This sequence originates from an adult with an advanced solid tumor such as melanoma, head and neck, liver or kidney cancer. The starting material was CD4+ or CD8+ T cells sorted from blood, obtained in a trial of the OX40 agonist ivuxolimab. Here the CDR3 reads CASSLDAGKGSPLHF. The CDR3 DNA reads TGTGCCAGCAGCTTAGATGCAGGGAAAGGCTCACCCCTCCACTTT.